This T cell receptor (beta chain) is drawn from a study of STAT5B mutations in CD4+ large granular lymphocyte leukemia. Notes on this clone: The antigen is unknown.

CDR1 is SGHKS, CDR2 YYEKEE, per germline (reference sequence). V was cut by 3 bases and J by 2 bases, with 14 bases left in between. The CDR3 runs to 15 residues. Study results and limitations: 8/27 top patient clones versus 2/35 control clones were TRBV06-family.

Sequencing was at survey level. Sequenced by immunoSEQ multiplex PCR; TCRdb stores in-frame clones only, minus some. The sample gives several thousand clones, under 85% of which show up once; 65% to 75% is in the top ten. The receptor was isolated from a man in his 70s with CD4+ T-cell large granular lymphocyte leukemia. Sequencing was done on a sample of PBMCs. This chain joins TRBV5-5 and TRBJ2-5, with D possibly TRBD2 on 6 matching bases. CDR3 residues: CASSSGRGLQETQYF. The CDR3 DNA is TGTGCCAGCAGCTCCGGACGGGGACTGCAAGAGACCCAGTACTTC.